The sequence of this T cell receptor beta chain was determined in a study of T-cell memory formation after mild COVID-19. Points from the study as a whole: Some clones that responded turned up in pre-infection memory, which suggests that cross-reactive memory joined in. Shrinking CD4+ clones resided mostly in CM and EM, and CD8+ ones in EMRA.

TCRdb passed the 5' RACE reads through MiXCR, listing each CDR3 protein once. The repertoire consists of approximately 240,000 distinct CDR3 sequences, with around 17% occurring once and the leading ten covering 3.5%. About this clonotype itself: Its antigen is unidentified.

This CDR3 contains 14 residues. V lost 1 base to trimming and J lost 0 bases, with 5 bases between them. Per the germline V gene, CDR1 is LGHNA and CDR2 is YSLEER. The origin of this receptor is a man between 18 and 29 years old who had mild COVID-19 (a few samples of this study predate the infection). Cell type and time point are not known. The chain is built from TRBV4-3 and TRBJ2-3; D is undetermined. Sequenced sample: PBMCs or a T cell subset sorted from them (not recorded which). CDR3 coding DNA: TGCGCCAGCAGCCAAGTAACCAGCACAGATACGCAGTATTTT. It translates to CASSQVTSTDTQYF.